The 31 T cell receptor beta chains below all came from one sample that was sequenced in a study of T cell clones after liver transplantation. TCRdb's table, derived via immunoSEQ multiplex PCR, lists solely in-frame clones and lacks some. Among some 11,000 clones listed, over 55% were seen once. The sequences come from CD4+ T cells from blood, collected less than 33 months after liver transplant. Receptors were obtained from a human patient who received a liver transplant. Some of these T cells may belong to the graft donor.

V usage is TRBV6-5 and J usage is TRBJ1-1; D gene unclear. This CDR3 spans 14 amino acids. The germline V and J ends were trimmed by 0 bases and 8 bases, with 13 bases remaining between them. Germline assignment: CDR1 MNHEY and CDR2 SVGAGI. CDR3 residues: CASSYSEGRSEAFF. The CDR3 DNA is TGTGCCAGCAGTTACTCGGAAGGGAGATCCGAAGCTTTCTTT.

V usage is TRBV11-2 and J usage is TRBJ2-5; possibly TRBD1 or TRBD2 for D (5 bases each). The better agreement between TRBJ2-7 and the DNA end casts doubt on the J call. The length of the CDR3 is 15 residues. Germline V gene data show CDR1 as SGHAT and CDR2 as FQNNGV. This CDR3 is CASSSPGRGGYEQYF. The CDR3 DNA is TGTGCCAGCAGCTCCCCAGGGAGAGGAGGCTACGAGCAGTACTTC.

The chain employs TRBV4-2 and TRBJ1-6, with D maybe TRBD1 (5 bases). The CDR3 runs 16 residues. CDR1 is LGHNA, CDR2 YNFKEQ, per germline. The V end lost 1 base, the J end lost 6 bases, and 13 bases lay between the germline ends. CDR3 amino acids: CASSQVGRDFNSPLHF. The CDR3, as DNA: TGTGCCAGCAGCCAAGTCGGAAGGGACTTTAATTCACCCCTCCACTTT.

This clone has just one count. The CDR3, as DNA: TGTGCCAGCAGCTTTAGCGGGAGAGACTACGAGCAGTACGTC. It translates to CASSFSGRDYEQYV. The V call is TRBV7-2, the J call TRBJ2-7; TRBD2 matches at 9 bases. After removal of 3 bases from V and 3 bases from J, the junction contained 3 bases not matched to a gene. CDR1 and CDR2 from the germline V gene are SGHTA and FQGNSA. The CDR3 consists of 14 residues.

The genes are TRBV2 and TRBJ1-1, with 8 nucleotides matching TRBD1. The V and J ends lost 6 bases and 0 bases, in that order; junction bases with no gene match: 6. The CDR3 runs to 15 residues. Germline CDR1 reads SNHLY; CDR2 reads FYNNEI. DNA for the CDR3: TGTGCCAGCAGGCGTACAGGGGGTTTGAACACTGAAGCTTTCTTT. It yields the protein CASRRTGGLNTEAFF.

The chain couples TRBV20-1 to TRBJ2-5; possibly TRBD1 or TRBD2 for D (5 bases each). CDR1 and CDR2 (germline): DFQATT, SNEGSKA (reference sequence). CDR3 length: 11 amino acids. The ends were cut back, 5 bases at V and 10 bases at J, with 14 bases in the middle. The chain's CDR3 is CSAGKGTYQYF. As DNA, the CDR3 is TGCAGTGCTGGGAAAGGGACCTACCAGTACTTC.

The chain couples TRBV18 to TRBJ2-3; TRBD1 matches 11 bases. CDR3 length: 19 amino acids. With V trimmed by 0 bases and J by 4 bases, 12 bases remained unmatched. The germline V gene encodes CDR1 KGHSH and CDR2 LQKENI. CDR3 amino acids: CASSPPFGTGGRYSDTQYF. In nucleotides, the CDR3 is TGTGCCAGCTCACCACCGTTTGGGACAGGGGGTCGTTACTCAGATACGCAGTATTTT.

V gene TRBV6-1 combines with J gene TRBJ2-5; 11 bases are shared with TRBD2. TRBJ2-7 explains the end of the DNA better; the J call may be wrong. CDR1 is MNHNS, CDR2 SASEGT, per germline. This CDR3 has 15 residues. The CDR3, as DNA: TGTGCCAGCAGAGCCACTAGCGGGGGTCCTTACGAGCAGTACTTC. Protein sequence: CASRATSGGPYEQYF.

V and J are TRBV25-1 and TRBJ1-1; D uncertain. CDR1 and CDR2 from the germline V gene are MGHDK and SYGVNS. Trimming removed 0 bases from V and 11 bases from J, with 10 bases in between. CDR3 length equals 12 residues. CDR3 coding DNA: TGTGCCAGCAGTGAATATGGAGGCGAGGCTTTCTTT. Encoded protein: CASSEYGGEAFF.

The chain uses TRBV27 and TRBJ1-6; no reliable D call. V dropped 0 bases and J dropped 7 bases, with 10 bases sitting between them. Germline values: CDR1 MNHEY, CDR2 SMNVEV (reference sequence). This CDR3 has 15 residues. The CDR3 nucleotides are TGTGCCAGCAGTTTATCGTTGGGTGGGAATTCACCCCTCCACTTT. It yields the protein CASSLSLGGNSPLHF.

The chain is built from TRBV27 and TRBJ2-1, with D maybe TRBD2 (7 bases). Trimming pared 5 bases from V and 1 base from J, leaving 12 bases between. This CDR3 contains 15 residues. CDR1 and CDR2 (germline): MNHEY, SMNVEV (reference sequence). Written as DNA, the CDR3 is TGTGCCAGCAGTCCACGGGGGGCTTCCTACAATGAGCAGTTCTTC. This codes for CASSPRGASYNEQFF.

The sample holds a few counts of this clone. V usage is TRBV7-7 and J usage is TRBJ2-7; 10 bases are a match to TRBD2. The CDR3 is 17 residues long. Germline values: CDR1 SSHAT, CDR2 FNYEAQ (reference sequence). CDR3 bases: TGTGCTAGCAGCTTAGCTGACTGGACTAGCGGTTGCTACGAGCAGTACGTC. Translated: CASSLADWTSGCYEQYV.

For this clone: A much larger clone differs by one base, so this may be a read error. J is TRBJ2-7 and V is TRBV13; 9 positions match TRBD2. Germline V gene lookup returns CDR1 PRHDT and CDR2 FYEKMQ (reference sequence). The CDR3 is 14 residues long. V shed 4 bases, J shed 4 bases, and the junction held 5 bases outside the gene matches. The CDR3 DNA reads as TGTGCCAGCAGCTCCAGCGGGGGGACTTACGAGCAGTACTTC. The encoded protein is CASSSSGGTYEQYF.

As for this clone: A far larger clone is off by one base, so a read error is likely. The V call is TRBV7-9, the J call TRBJ2-2; 10 bases agree with TRBD2. V trimming: 10 bases; J trimming: 0 bases; junction bases outside the gene matches: 8. The CDR3 extends over 16 amino acids. CDR1 and CDR2 (germline): SEHNR, FQNEAQ (reference sequence). This CDR3 is CATEVAGGANTGELFF. The CDR3, as DNA: TGTGCCACCGAAGTAGCGGGGGGCGCGAACACCGGGGAGCTGTTTTTT.

This clone was counted only a few times. The V gene is TRBV6-5, the J gene TRBJ1-4; D uncertain. The CDR3 is 12 residues long. Trimming left V 4 bases short and J 5 bases short, with 5 bases between. Germline V gene data show CDR1 as MNHEY and CDR2 as SVGAGI. The CDR3 sequence: CASSSYNEKLFF. CDR3 nucleotides: TGTGCCAGCAGTTCCTACAATGAAAAACTGTTTTTT.

The V call is TRBV7-2, the J call TRBJ1-6; 7 bases are shared with TRBD1. Per germline, CDR1 SGHTA and CDR2 FQGNSA. CDR3 length equals 15 residues. V was clipped by 5 bases and J by 10 bases; unmatched bases: 11. The CDR3 region is CASSGPGGLRSPLHF. The CDR3, as DNA: TGTGCCAGCAGCGGCCCAGGGGGACTAAGATCACCCCTCCACTTT.

This rearrangement joins TRBV2 to TRBJ2-1; 10 bases map to TRBD2. V dropped 2 bases and J dropped 0; count of bases not matched to a gene: 13. The CDR3 is made up of 20 amino acids. The germline gives CDR1 SNHLY, CDR2 FYNNEI. The CDR3 sequence: CASSERPKLAGLSSYNEQFF. For the CDR3, the DNA is TGTGCCAGCAGTGAAAGGCCGAAACTAGCGGGATTGAGCTCCTACAATGAGCAGTTCTTC. Together with reference TRBV2 and TRBJ2-1, the CDR3 gives the full variable domain: EPEVTQTPSHQVTQMGQEVILRCVPISNHLYFYWYRQILGQKVEFLVSFYNNEISEKSEIFDDQFSVERPDGSNFTLKIRSTKLEDSAMYFCASSERPKLAGLSSYNEQFFGPGTRLTVL.

This clone was picked up one time. The chain links TRBV9 to TRBJ2-3, with 9 bases fitting TRBD1. The junction had 29 bases not matched to a gene; V was cut back by 2 bases and J by 4 bases. CDR1 SGDLS and CDR2 YYNGEE come from the germline V gene. The CDR3 totals 23 residues. CDR3 loop: CASSVPTPSGTGTPPPHPDTQYF. For the CDR3, the DNA is TGTGCCAGCAGCGTTCCAACCCCCTCCGGGACAGGGACGCCCCCCCCGCATCCAGATACGCAGTATTTT.

The chain is built from TRBV7-2 and TRBJ1-5; TRBD1 might be the D (5 bases). Germline V lookup: CDR1 SGHTA, CDR2 FQGNSA. This CDR3 has 15 residues. The V and J ends lost 4 bases and 7 bases respectively, with 17 bases between them. The CDR3 sequence is CASSSQGWGDQPQHF. CDR3 nucleotides: TGTGCCAGCAGCTCCCAGGGATGGGGCGACCAGCCCCAGCATTTT.

This clone appeared a few times. The chain has TRBV6-1 and TRBJ1-2, with D unclear. Germline loops: CDR1 MNHNS, CDR2 SASEGT. CDR3 length: 12 residues. The V and J ends lost 2 bases and 2 bases respectively, with 3 bases between them. CDR3 sequence (DNA): TGTGCCAGCAGTGAAAGAAACTATGGCTACACCTTC. Translation gives CASSERNYGYTF.

This clone was picked up a small number of times. V and J are TRBV6-5 and TRBJ1-6, with a possible D match to TRBD1 (6 bases). With 8 bases removed from V and 9 bases from J, the gap between germline ends came to 11 bases. Germline V gene lookup returns CDR1 MNHEY and CDR2 SVGAGI. The CDR3 has 12 amino acids. CDR3: CASGGGLSPLHF. DNA of the CDR3: TGTGCCAGCGGGGGGGGGCTTTCACCCCTCCACTTT.

The rearrangement links TRBV29-1 to TRBJ1-2; D perhaps matches TRBD1 (5 bases). Germline CDR1 SQVTM, CDR2 ANQGSEA. Trimming took off 3 bases at V and 6 bases at J, with 14 bases between the two ends. CDR3 size: 13 residues. CDR3 protein: CSVEIGAADGYTF. Written as DNA, the CDR3 is TGCAGCGTTGAGATTGGGGCCGCGGATGGCTACACCTTC.

The J gene is TRBJ2-2, the V gene TRBV7-2; the D is unclear. The germline V and J ends were trimmed by 7 bases and 8 bases, with 14 bases remaining between them. The CDR3 length is 13 residues. The germline gives CDR1 SGHTA, CDR2 FQGNSA. The CDR3 DNA sequence: TGTGCCAGCAACTTTCTCGGGCTGGGGGAGCTGTTTTTT. It is translated as CASNFLGLGELFF.

The chain employs TRBV12-5 and TRBJ1-1, with 8 bases fitting TRBD1. CDR1 and CDR2 (germline): LGHNT, FRNRAP. CDR3 length equals 14 residues. The trim removed 4 bases at V and 4 bases at J, leaving 5 bases unmatched. DNA of the CDR3: TGTGCTAGTGGTTACGCAGGGGGCGGCACTGAAGCTTTCTTT. This encodes CASGYAGGGTEAFF.

This chain connects TRBV2 to TRBJ1-1; 8 bases map to TRBD1. V trimming: 6 bases; J trimming: 6 bases; junction bases outside the gene matches: 15. The CDR3 spans 16 residues. Germline V gene data show CDR1 as SNHLY and CDR2 as FYNNEI. In DNA, the CDR3 is TGTGCCAGCAGGCCACCTTTTGGACAGGGCGTCGCTGAAGCTTTCTTT. Its protein product is CASRPPFGQGVAEAFF.

The V and J genes are TRBV6-5 and TRBJ2-1, with 12 bases matching TRBD2. The V gene's germline CDR1 is MNHEY and CDR2 SVGAGI. The ends lost 6 bases at V and 7 bases at J; junction bases unmatched: 7. CDR3 length: 15 residues. The CDR3 nucleotides read TGTGCCAGCAGCTACACCGGGACTAGCGGGAATGAGCAGTTCTTC. Translating gives CASSYTGTSGNEQFF.

V is TRBV9 and J is TRBJ2-1, with 8 bases lining up with TRBD1. With V trimmed by 0 bases and J by 2 bases, 10 bases remained unmatched. The germline gives CDR1 SGDLS, CDR2 YYNGEE. The CDR3 covers 18 residues. Here the CDR3 reads CASSVAMSAGGAYNEQFF. As DNA, the CDR3 is TGTGCCAGCAGCGTAGCTATGTCGGCAGGGGGCGCCTACAATGAGCAGTTCTTC.

This sequence joins TRBV18 and TRBJ2-2; the D gene could be TRBD1 or TRBD2 (5 bases each). V dropped 8 bases and J dropped 3 bases, with 19 bases sitting between them. Germline V lookup: CDR1 KGHSH, CDR2 LQKENI. The CDR3 contains 16 residues. The CDR3 spells CASRNWGSYDTGELFF. The CDR3 nucleotides are TGTGCCAGCCGCAATTGGGGGTCCTATGACACCGGGGAGCTGTTTTTT.

CDR3 protein: CSVEPRGTDTQYF. CDR3 in DNA: TGCAGCGTAGAGCCTCGGGGCACAGATACGCAGTATTTT. The chain couples TRBV29-1 to TRBJ2-3; no definite D call. This CDR3 contains 13 residues. Germline lookup yields CDR1 SQVTM and CDR2 ANQGSEA. The V end lost 6 bases, the J end lost 1 base, and 11 bases lay between the germline ends.

V and J are TRBV6-5 and TRBJ2-7, with D maybe TRBD2 (5 bases). The germline V and J ends were trimmed by 0 bases and 7 bases, with 13 bases remaining between them. The CDR3 is 14 residues long. Germline CDR1 is MNHEY and CDR2 is SVGAGI. CDR3: CASSYSIGSGEQYF. In nucleotides, the CDR3 is TGTGCCAGCAGTTACTCGATAGGTTCGGGGGAGCAGTACTTC.

V and J are TRBV4-1 and TRBJ1-2; no definite D call. This CDR3 comprises 17 residues. CDR1 and CDR2 from the germline V gene are MGHRA and YSYEKL. With 2 bases removed from V and 0 bases from J, the gap between germline ends came to 16 bases. The CDR3 spells CASSQIHPPASNYGYTF. As DNA, the CDR3 is TGCGCCAGCAGCCAAATCCACCCCCCGGCCTCTAACTATGGCTACACCTTC.